This TCR beta chain emerged from a study of blood T cells in healthy people across ages. General observations from the study: Expanded clonotype shifts may have been confounded, as the donors had an unknown CMV status. Getting older went along with TCR beta diversity per million T cells dropping roughly linearly.

Alongside a J-beta primer mix, a sample-barcoded 5' primer served in a second PCR lasting 7 to 11 cycles. TCRdb analysed the 5' RACE reads with MiXCR anew, one entry per CDR3 protein. Among roughly 570,000 distinct CDR3 sequences listed, about 25% were seen once. A note on this clonotype: Its antigen is undetermined.

The CDR3 consists of 13 residues. The germline V gene encodes CDR1 DFQATT and CDR2 SNEGSKA (reference sequence). The ends were cut back, 5 bases at V and 5 bases at J, with 14 bases in the middle. Input material: blood. This chain connects TRBV20-1 to TRBJ2-3; D could derive from TRBD1 or TRBD2 (5 bases each). The sequence was obtained from a woman in her 70s in good health. In DNA, the CDR3 is TGCAGTGCTCGGGACCCAGCCCGAGATACGCAGTATTTT. This gives the protein CSARDPARDTQYF.